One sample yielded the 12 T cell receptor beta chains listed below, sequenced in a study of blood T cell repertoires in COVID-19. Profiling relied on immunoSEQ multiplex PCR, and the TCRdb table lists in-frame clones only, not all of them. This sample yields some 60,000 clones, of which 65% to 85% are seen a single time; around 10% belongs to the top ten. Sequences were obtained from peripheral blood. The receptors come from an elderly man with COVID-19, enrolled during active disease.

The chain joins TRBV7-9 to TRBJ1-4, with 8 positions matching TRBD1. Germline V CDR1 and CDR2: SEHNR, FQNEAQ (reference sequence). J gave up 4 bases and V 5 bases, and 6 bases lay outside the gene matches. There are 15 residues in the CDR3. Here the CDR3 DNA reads TGTGCCAGCAGCCTAGGGACAGGAAATAATGAAAAACTGTTTTTT. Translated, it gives CASSLGTGNNEKLFF.

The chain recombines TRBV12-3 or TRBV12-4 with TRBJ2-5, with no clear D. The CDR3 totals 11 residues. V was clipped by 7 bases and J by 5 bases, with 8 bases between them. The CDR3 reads CASTNRETQYF. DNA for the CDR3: TGTGCCAGCACGAACCGGGAGACCCAGTACTTC.

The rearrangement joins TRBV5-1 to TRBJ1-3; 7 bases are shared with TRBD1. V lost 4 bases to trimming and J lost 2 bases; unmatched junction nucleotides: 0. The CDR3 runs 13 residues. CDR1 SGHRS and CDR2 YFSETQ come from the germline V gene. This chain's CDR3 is CASSDRAGNTIYF. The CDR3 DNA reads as TGCGCCAGCAGCGACAGGGCTGGAAACACCATATATTTT.

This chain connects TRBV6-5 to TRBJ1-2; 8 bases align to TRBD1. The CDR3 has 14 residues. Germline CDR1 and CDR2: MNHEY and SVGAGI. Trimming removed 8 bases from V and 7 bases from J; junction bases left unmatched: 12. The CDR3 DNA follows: TGTGCCAGCTGCCTCTCCGGGACAGGACGTGGCTACACCTTC. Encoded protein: CASCLSGTGRGYTF.

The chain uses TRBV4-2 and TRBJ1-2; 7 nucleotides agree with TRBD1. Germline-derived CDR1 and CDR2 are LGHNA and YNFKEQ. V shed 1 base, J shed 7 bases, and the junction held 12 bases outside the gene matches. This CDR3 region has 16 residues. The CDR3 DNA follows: TGTGCCAGCAGCCAAGCGGAGCCCAGGGGGATTGTTGGCTACACCTTC. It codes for CASSQAEPRGIVGYTF.

CDR3 loop: CASSYSGDSSGNTIYF. The CDR3 bases are TGTGCCAGCAGTTACTCAGGGGACAGCTCTGGAAACACCATATATTTT. The chain employs TRBV6-5 and TRBJ1-3; 7 bases agree with TRBD1. V was pared by 0 bases and J by 0 bases, with 2 bases of the junction left unmatched. Looked up from germline, CDR1 is MNHEY and CDR2 is SVGAGI. The CDR3 is 16 residues long.

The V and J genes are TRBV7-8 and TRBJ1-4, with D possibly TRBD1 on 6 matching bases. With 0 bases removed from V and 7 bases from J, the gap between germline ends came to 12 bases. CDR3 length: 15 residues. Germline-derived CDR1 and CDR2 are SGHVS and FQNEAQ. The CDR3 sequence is CASSLAPRGSEKLFF. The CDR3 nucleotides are TGTGCCAGCAGCTTAGCGCCCAGGGGTAGTGAAAAACTGTTTTTT.

In DNA form, the CDR3 reads TGCGCCAGCAGCCAAGGTGACAGGGGAGGAGAAAAACTGTTTTTT. Translated, it gives CASSQGDRGGEKLFF. The chain has TRBV4-3 and TRBJ1-4; 8 nucleotides match TRBD1. Per the germline V gene, CDR1 is LGHNA and CDR2 is YSLEER. The V gene end was trimmed by 1 base and the J gene end by 8 bases; junction bases not matched to a gene: 6. The CDR3 sequence is 15 residues long.

CDR3 in amino acids: CASRQGSNQPQHF. In nucleotides, the CDR3 is TGTGCCAGCAGACAGGGGAGCAATCAGCCCCAGCATTTT. The J gene is TRBJ1-5, the V gene TRBV27, with 7 bases lining up with TRBD1. V shed 6 bases, J shed 1 base, and the junction held 0 bases outside the gene matches. This CDR3 contains 13 residues. Germline V lookup: CDR1 MNHEY, CDR2 SMNVEV (reference sequence).

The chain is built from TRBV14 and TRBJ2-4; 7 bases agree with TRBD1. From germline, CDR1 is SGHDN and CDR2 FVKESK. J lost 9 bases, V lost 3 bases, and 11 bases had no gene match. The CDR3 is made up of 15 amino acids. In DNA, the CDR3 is TGTGCCAGCAGCCAGTTAGACAGGGCCTTCGGCATTCAGTACTTC. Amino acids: CASSQLDRAFGIQYF.

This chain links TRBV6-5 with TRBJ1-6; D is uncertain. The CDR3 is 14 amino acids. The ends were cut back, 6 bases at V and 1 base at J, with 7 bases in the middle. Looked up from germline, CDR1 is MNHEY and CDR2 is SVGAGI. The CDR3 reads CASRRASYNSPLHF. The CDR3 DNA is TGTGCCAGCAGGAGGGCATCCTATAATTCACCCCTCCACTTT.

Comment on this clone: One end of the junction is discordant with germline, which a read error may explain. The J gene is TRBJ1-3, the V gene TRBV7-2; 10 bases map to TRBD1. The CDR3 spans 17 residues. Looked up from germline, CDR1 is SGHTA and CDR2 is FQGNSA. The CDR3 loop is CASSLDETGGPGNTIYF. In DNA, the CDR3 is TGTGCCAGCAGCTTAGATGAGACAGGGGGCCCTGGGAACACCATATATTTT. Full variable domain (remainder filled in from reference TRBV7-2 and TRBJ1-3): GAGVSQSPSNKVTEKGKDVELRCDPISGHTALYWYRQSLGQGLEFLIYFQGNSAPDKSGLPSDRFSAERTGGSVSTLTIQRTQQEDSAVYLCASSLDETGGPGNTIYFGEGSWLTVV.